The T cell receptor beta chain under discussion was sequenced for a study of cytomegalovirus exposure and HLA in healthy donors. Study-level findings and limits: Some public TCRs appeared in many individuals, while most sequences were rare. It was confirmed in vitro that a few of the CMV-associated chains were specific for CMV antigens. It was approximately 160 TCR beta chains that were listed as cytomegalovirus-associated.

V was shortened by 5 bases and J by 5 bases, with 18 bases between the two germline ends. This CDR3 is built from 15 residues. From germline, CDR1 is MGHRA and CDR2 YSYEKL. As regards this clone: Its specificity is unknown.

Primers for the PCR totalled 60 Vbeta and 13 Jbeta. Method: immunoSEQ multiplex PCR; TCRdb's copy keeps in-frame clones and lacks some. The sample has roughly 200,000 clones, more than 75% seen once. The TCR comes from a middle-aged man in good health and CMV-seropositive. The V call is TRBV4-1, the J call TRBJ1-2; TRBD1 is a possible D gene (6 bases). The sample comprised PBMCs. CDR3 DNA: TGCGCCAGCAGCAGGACGAGGACAGAGTTTTATGGCTACACCTTC. This encodes CASSRTRTEFYGYTF.